Here is one TCR beta chain with its context. This sample is drawn from a study of blood T cell repertoires in COVID-19. About the study: COVID-19 samples collected from the United States, Italy and Spain covered acute and convalescent phases.

The protocol was immunoSEQ multiplex PCR, while the TCRdb copy is restricted to in-frame clones and leaves out a portion. The table lists over 75,000 clones, 85% to 95% of them singletons. Trimming stripped 7 bases from V and 0 bases from J, with 9 bases between. This CDR3 comprises 14 residues. Germline loops: CDR1 SEHNR, CDR2 FQNEAQ (reference sequence). The TCR sequence derives from a man aged 55 to 70 with acute or convalescent COVID-19. V and J are TRBV7-9 and TRBJ2-2; no reliable D call. Sequencing was done on a sample of peripheral blood. CDR3: CASKGASNTGELFF. CDR3 nucleotides: TGTGCCAGCAAAGGAGCGTCGAACACCGGGGAGCTGTTTTTT.